These T cell receptor beta chains were read from a single sample in a study of T-cell memory formation after mild COVID-19. TCRdb fed the 5' RACE reads into MiXCR, producing one record per CDR3 protein. The table has 400,000 to 500,000 distinct CDR3 sequences, approximately 24% seen once; the top ten hold around 9%. The sequencing input was PBMCs or a T cell subset sorted from them (not recorded which). Every receptor here comes from an adult woman who had mild COVID-19 (a few samples of this study predate the infection). Cell type and time point are not known. Each CDR3 is given with its conserved first and last residue. The D gene is left open where the match is weak. Size tells how often a clone was seen (once, few, many) or the class of an expanded clone, and some rows leave it out.

few,TRBV7-3,TRBJ1-1,TRBD1,TGTGCCAGCAGCGTAAACACAGGGGTCGGAACTGAAGCTTTCTTT,CASSVNTGVGTEAFF
-,TRBV18,TRBJ2-7,-,TGTGCCAGCTCAGCGGATTACGAGCAGTACTTC,CASSADYEQYF
-,TRBV5-1,TRBJ2-3,-,TGCGCCAGCTCCCCCCACGATGCGCCGTCGGCGGTTGGAGATACGCAGTATTTT,CASSPHDAPSAVGDTQYF
-,TRBV2,TRBJ2-1,-,TGTGCCAGCACCGAGGGGGCGGGAGAGCAGTTCTTC,CASTEGAGEQFF
-,TRBV6-4,TRBJ2-7,TRBD2,TGTGCCAACGCCTGGCCGGGACTAGACTACGAGCAGTACTTC,CANAWPGLDYEQYF
-,TRBV9,TRBJ1-2,-,TGTGCCAGCAGCGTAAACCCCCGTAGGGGAGGAGGCTACACCTTC,CASSVNPRRGGGYTF
-,TRBV12-3/TRBV12-4,TRBJ2-7,-,TGTGCCAGCAGTCCTACCGGGCAGGGCCTAGTAAGGTACTTC,CASSPTGQGLVRYF
few,TRBV12-3/TRBV12-4,TRBJ2-1,-,TGTGCCAGCAGTTTAGCGATCGGGCCGCAGTTCTTC,CASSLAIGPQFF
once,TRBV12-3/TRBV12-4,TRBJ1-2,-,TGTGCCAGCAGTTTTGATCAGAACTATGGCTACACCTTC,CASSFDQNYGYTF
few,TRBV6-5,TRBJ2-7,-,TGTGCCAGCAGTTACGCCCTGGACCGGGACGAGCAGTACTTC,CASSYALDRDEQYF
-,TRBV6-2/TRBV6-3,TRBJ2-5,-,TGTGCCAGCGGGGGTACCCAAGAGACCCAGTACTTC,CASGGTQETQYF
few,TRBV20-1,TRBJ2-2,-,TGCAGTGCTATAGAAGGGAGCGGCACCGGGGAGCTGTTTTTT,CSAIEGSGTGELFF
-,TRBV4-1,TRBJ1-2,-,TGCGCCAGCAGCCAAGCGACGGGGAACTATGGCTACACCTTC,CASSQATGNYGYTF
-,TRBV11-1,TRBJ2-6,TRBD1,TGTGCCAGCAGCGTAACCGGGACAGCCTCTGGGGCCAACGTCCTGACTTTC,CASSVTGTASGANVLTF
-,TRBV9,TRBJ2-7,TRBD2,TGTGCCAGCAGCGTGGGACTAGAACCTAACGAGCAGTACTTC,CASSVGLEPNEQYF
few,TRBV29-1,TRBJ2-5,TRBD2,TGCAGCGTTGAACGGGGGGAGGAGACCCAGTACTTC,CSVERGEETQYF
few,TRBV24-1,TRBJ2-4,-,TGTGCCACCAGTGGGAGTGGAGTGATTCAGTACTTC,CATSGSGVIQYF
few,TRBV12-3/TRBV12-4,TRBJ2-1,TRBD2,TGTGCCAGCAGTTTTAGCGGGGGGCCTGACAATGAGCAGTTCTTC,CASSFSGGPDNEQFF
-,TRBV5-1,TRBJ1-1,-,TGCGCCAGCAGCTCTAAGACGCGAAATGAGAACACTGAAGCTTTCTTT,CASSSKTRNENTEAFF
-,TRBV7-9,TRBJ1-4,-,TGTGCCAGCAGCACTTGGGTGGCAGGGGAACCGATCGGGGATGAAAAACTGTTTTTT,CASSTWVAGEPIGDEKLFF
many,TRBV27,TRBJ2-5,-,TGTGCCAGCTCTACCCGGGACGAACAAGAGACCCAGTACTTC,CASSTRDEQETQYF
-,TRBV20-1,TRBJ2-1,-,TGCAGTGCTAGAGATCCCGGGGGCCGCTCCTACAATGAGCAGTTCTTC,CSARDPGGRSYNEQFF
-,TRBV12-3/TRBV12-4,TRBJ2-2,TRBD2,TGTGCCAGCAGCTCATACGGGACTAGCGGGAACACCGGGGAGCTGTTTTTT,CASSSYGTSGNTGELFF
-,TRBV5-6,TRBJ2-6,-,TGTGCCAGCAGCCCGGGGACTCTTAGCTCTGGGGCCAACGTCCTGACTTTC,CASSPGTLSSGANVLTF
-,TRBV7-2,TRBJ2-1,TRBD2,TGTGCCAGCACCCTGGGACTAGCGTACAATGAGCAGTTCTTC,CASTLGLAYNEQFF
few,TRBV27,TRBJ2-4,-,TGTGCCAGCAGTTTCCCCCGACAGCGAGGGGCCAAAAACATTCAGTACTTC,CASSFPRQRGAKNIQYF